One sample yielded the 24 T cell receptor beta chains listed below, sequenced in a study of molecular identifiers for immune sequencing clone quantification. MiXCR, applied by TCRdb to the PCR reads, yields one record per CDR3 protein. This sample has around 65,000 distinct CDR3 sequences, with 15% to 20% found just once. Sequenced input: naive CD8+ T cells from blood, with Jurkat cell RNA spiked in. Subset of the sample: FACS-sorted CD8+CD4-CCR7+CD45RA+ naive T cells. These receptors were obtained from a human donor in good health. Some libraries in this study had Jurkat cell RNA spiked in.

The rearrangement joins TRBV4-1 to TRBJ2-7; D ambiguous. Per germline, CDR1 MGHRA and CDR2 YSYEKL. CDR3 size: 13 residues. Trimming removed 4 bases at V and 3 bases at J, with 10 bases between. The CDR3 DNA reads TGCGCCAGCAGCCCTGTTGGGATCTACGAGCAGTACTTC. It yields the protein CASSPVGIYEQYF.

With respect to this clonotype: This sequence may be a read error, since a much larger clone differs from it by one base. The chain recombines TRBV9 with TRBJ2-7; 7 bases agree with TRBD2. Germline V lookup: CDR1 SGDLS, CDR2 YYNGEE. The trim removed 4 bases at V and 3 bases at J, leaving 10 bases unmatched. The CDR3 extends over 15 amino acids. CDR3 bases: TGTGCCAGCAGCTGGGAGGGCGGGAGTATCTACGAGCAGTACTTC. Translated: CASSWEGGSIYEQYF.

The table lists this clonotype with many counts. The genes are TRBV20-1 and TRBJ2-3, with TRBD2 matching 8 bases. The J segment lost 2 bases and the V segment lost 2 bases, leaving 6 bases of the junction unmatched. This CDR3 is built from 15 residues. CDR1 and CDR2 from the germline V gene are DFQATT and SNEGSKA (reference sequence). The CDR3 DNA reads TGCAGTGCTAGATCATTAGCGGGGCTCACAGATACGCAGTATTTT. Translating it yields CSARSLAGLTDTQYF.

The rearrangement joins TRBV20-1 to TRBJ2-1; 8 nucleotides agree with TRBD2. Germline V gene sequence: CDR1 DFQATT, CDR2 SNEGSKA (reference sequence). The CDR3 runs 15 residues. V shed 1 base and J 4 bases; nucleotides not matched to a gene: 6. The CDR3 spells CSARARGGTYNEQFF. The DNA for the CDR3 is TGCAGTGCTAGAGCCCGGGGGGGGACGTACAATGAGCAGTTCTTC.

In its sample, this clonotype was seen many times. The chain uses TRBV9 and TRBJ1-5; D is possibly TRBD1 (5 bases). The CDR3 consists of 13 residues. V lost 4 bases, J lost 4 bases, and 9 bases lay in between. The germline CDR1 and CDR2 sequences are SGDLS and YYNGEE. CDR3: CASSPTGNQPQHF. As DNA, the CDR3 is TGTGCCAGCAGCCCCACAGGAAATCAGCCCCAGCATTTT.

This chain connects TRBV20-1 to TRBJ1-2; D gene uncertain. In germline, CDR1 is DFQATT, CDR2 SNEGSKA (reference sequence). There are 11 residues in the CDR3. Trimming removed 2 bases at V and 4 bases at J, with 5 bases between. The CDR3 loop reads CSARSIYGYTF. CDR3 in DNA: TGCAGTGCTAGATCGATCTATGGCTACACCTTC.

Of note for this clonotype: This may be a read error, as it is one base from a much larger clone. V usage is TRBV6-6 and J usage is TRBJ2-5; D not resolved. The V gene's germline CDR1 is MNHNY and CDR2 SVGAGI (reference sequence). The CDR3 extends over 11 amino acids. The CDR3 protein is CASSNQGTQYF. CDR3 sequence (DNA): TGTGCCAGCAGTAACCAAGGGACCCAGTACTTC.

This clonotype was counted a few times. A clone one base away is much larger, so this may be a read error. The V gene is TRBV5-1, the J gene TRBJ1-4; no reliable D call. Germline lookup yields CDR1 SGHRS and CDR2 YFSETQ. The CDR3 is 15 residues long. CDR3: CAGSFLTATNEKLFF. DNA of the CDR3: TGCGCCGGCAGCTTTCTAACCGCAACTAATGAAAAACTGTTTTTT. The full variable domain, with the rest looked up from reference TRBV5-1 and TRBJ1-4, is KAGVTQTPRYLIKTRGQQVTLSCSPISGHRSVSWYQQTPGQGLQFLFEYFSETQRNKGNFPGRFSGRQFSNSRSEMNVSTLELGDSALYLCAGSFLTATNEKLFFGSGTQLSVL.

Worth noting for this clonotype: The conserved phenylalanine or tryptophan normally closing the CDR3 is absent here, so this likely arose from a read error. This chain connects TRBV10-2 to TRBJ2-7, with a possible D match to TRBD1 (8 bases). The CDR3 is 15 amino acids. The germline CDR1 and CDR2 sequences are WSHSY and SAAADI. V was pared by 5 bases and J by 1 base, with 15 bases between. CDR3 sequence reads: CASSPTGGGSYEQYI. In DNA, the CDR3 is TGCGCCAGCAGTCCTACAGGGGGAGGGTCCTACGAGCAGTACATC.

This clonotype showed up many times. The chain is built from TRBV27 and TRBJ2-1, with 10 bases lining up with TRBD2. V lost 6 bases, J lost 4 bases, and 9 bases stayed unmatched. The CDR3 runs to 16 residues. Germline V gene data show CDR1 as MNHEY and CDR2 as SMNVEV (reference sequence). As DNA, the CDR3 is TGTGCCAGCAGACGCCCGGGACTAGCGTTGTACAATGAGCAGTTCTTC. This translates into CASRRPGLALYNEQFF.

This clonotype was seen a single time. The CDR3 is CASSLYAESYNEQFF. The CDR3 nucleotides read TGTGCCAGCAGCTTATACGCGGAGTCCTACAATGAGCAGTTCTTC. The chain employs TRBV7-9 and TRBJ2-1; unclear D gene. Trimming took off 2 bases at V and 1 base at J, with 9 bases between the two ends. This CDR3 has 15 amino acids. CDR1 and CDR2 (germline): SEHNR, FQNEAQ (reference sequence).

This clonotype was seen a handful of times. The chain carries TRBV12-3 or TRBV12-4 and TRBJ2-7; 10 nucleotides line up with TRBD2. The CDR3 is 15 residues long. V shed 6 bases, J shed 2 bases, and the junction held 7 bases outside the gene matches. CDR3 nucleotides: TGTGCCAGCAGCTCTAGCGGGAGTTGGCCCTACGAGCAGTACTTC. The encoded protein is CASSSSGSWPYEQYF.

Comment on this clonotype: A clone one base away is much larger, so this may be a read error. A read error is likely, as this CDR3 ends without the conserved phenylalanine or tryptophan. The chain employs TRBV19 and TRBJ2-7; 7 bases fit TRBD2. CDR1 is LNHDA, CDR2 SQIVND, per germline (reference sequence). This CDR3 has 14 residues. The V and J ends lost 6 bases and 0 bases, in that order; junction bases with no gene match: 5. CDR3 sequence (DNA): TGTGCCAGTAGCCTAGCGGAACTCTCCTACGAGCAGTACTCC. The encoded protein is CASSLAELSYEQYS.

This clonotype turned up a few times. The chain uses TRBV19 and TRBJ1-4; tentatively, D is TRBD1 (5 bases). The CDR3 contains 15 residues. V was cut by 5 bases and J by 2 bases, with 12 bases left in between. Germline V CDR1 and CDR2: LNHDA, SQIVND (reference sequence). The CDR3 sequence is CASSDLTVTNEKLFF. The DNA of the CDR3 is TGTGCCAGTAGTGATCTGACAGTCACTAATGAAAAACTGTTTTTT.

In this sample, this clonotype turned up a few times. This rearrangement joins TRBV6-5 to TRBJ1-1; 7 bases agree with TRBD1. With V trimmed by 4 bases and J by 5 bases, 10 bases remained unmatched. Germline V gene sequence: CDR1 MNHEY, CDR2 SVGAGI. CDR3 size: 15 residues. The CDR3 sequence is CASSSEPGQLTEAFF. CDR3 sequence (DNA): TGTGCCAGCAGTTCGGAACCGGGACAGCTGACTGAAGCTTTCTTT.

This clonotype showed up many times. The rearrangement uses TRBV4-1 and TRBJ2-2; TRBD2 matches at 8 bases. V was clipped by 5 bases and J by 1 base; unmatched bases: 9. From germline, CDR1 is MGHRA and CDR2 YSYEKL. This CDR3 region has 17 residues. CDR3 DNA: TGCGCCAGCAGCGTTCGAGGACTAGCCCAGAACACCGGGGAGCTGTTTTTT. Translating gives CASSVRGLAQNTGELFF.

At least ten counts were recorded for this clonotype. The J gene is TRBJ2-1, the V gene TRBV15; D perhaps matches TRBD2 (7 bases). Germline V lookup: CDR1 LNHNV, CDR2 YYDKDF (reference sequence). The CDR3 runs 17 residues. V gave up 0 bases and J gave up 5 bases, with 17 bases separating them. CDR3 nucleotides: TGTGCCACCAGCAGAGATGGGGGGGACATAGGGGACAATGAGCAGTTCTTC. Encoded protein: CATSRDGGDIGDNEQFF. Full variable domain (outside the CDR3, taken from reference TRBV15 and TRBJ2-1): DAMVIQNPRYQVTQFGKPVTLSCSQTLNHNVMYWYQQKSSQAPKLLFHYYDKDFNNEADTPDNFQSRRPNTSFCFLDIRSPGLGDTAMYLCATSRDGGDIGDNEQFFGPGTRLTVL.

This clonotype was recorded many times. This chain uses TRBV27 with TRBJ2-3; D gene uncertain. Germline CDR1 reads MNHEY; CDR2 reads SMNVEV (reference sequence). Trimming took 3 bases from V and 10 from J, leaving 11 bases between them. This CDR3 spans 12 amino acids. The CDR3 sequence is CASSFALGAQYF. The CDR3 DNA sequence: TGTGCCAGCAGTTTTGCCCTCGGTGCGCAGTATTTT.

The rearrangement joins TRBV11-2 to TRBJ2-7; no reliable D call. The germline V gene encodes CDR1 SGHAT and CDR2 FQNNGV. V shed 2 bases and J shed 5 bases, with 10 bases lying between them. The CDR3 runs 13 residues. The CDR3 DNA sequence: TGTGCCAGCAGCTTATGGGTTGGCGACGAGCAGTACTTC. This codes for CASSLWVGDEQYF. Filled out from reference TRBV11-2 and TRBJ2-7, the complete variable domain reads EAGVAQSPRYKIIEKRQSVAFWCNPISGHATLYWYQQILGQGPKLLIQFQNNGVVDDSQLPKDRFSAERLKGVDSTLKIQPAKLEDSAVYLCASSLWVGDEQYFGPGTRLTVT.

This clonotype was counted many times. This chain links TRBV6-2 or TRBV6-3 with TRBJ2-1; 10 bases fit TRBD2. V shed 2 bases, J shed 7 bases, and the junction held 5 bases outside the gene matches. Germline V gene lookup returns CDR1 MNHEY and CDR2 SVGEGT. This CDR3 comprises 15 residues. The chain's CDR3 is CASSYLAGVGNEQFF. The CDR3 DNA reads as TGTGCCAGCAGTTACCTAGCGGGAGTAGGTAATGAGCAGTTCTTC.

The chain couples TRBV19 to TRBJ2-7, with D perhaps TRBD1 or TRBD2 (6 bases each). V shed 5 bases and J shed 6 bases, with 20 bases lying between them. Looked up from germline, CDR1 is LNHDA and CDR2 is SQIVND (reference sequence). The CDR3 covers 15 residues. The CDR3 nucleotides read TGTGCCAGTAGTTTGGGTTCGGGGGCAGGCTGCGAGCAGTACTTC. This codes for CASSLGSGAGCEQYF.

This clonotype was detected ten times or more. The V and J genes are TRBV9 and TRBJ2-1; perhaps TRBD2 as D (6 bases). Between the trimmed V and J ends, which lost 3 bases and 9 bases, there was a span of 7 bases. The CDR3 contains 11 residues. Germline loops: CDR1 SGDLS, CDR2 YYNGEE. CDR3 sequence (DNA): TGTGCCAGCAGCGAGGGACTTGAGCAGTTCTTC. It encodes CASSEGLEQFF. Combining the CDR3 with reference TRBV9 and TRBJ2-1 gives the whole variable domain DSGVTQTPKHLITATGQRVTLRCSPRSGDLSVYWYQQSLDQGLQFLIQYYNGEERAKGNILERFSAQQFPDLHSELNLSSLELGDSALYFCASSEGLEQFFGPGTRLTVL.

V is TRBV27 and J is TRBJ2-7; D remains unclear. Trimming shortened V by 5 bases and J by 3 bases, and 5 bases separated the two germline ends. The CDR3 extends over 11 amino acids. Germline lookup yields CDR1 MNHEY and CDR2 SMNVEV (reference sequence). The CDR3 DNA reads TGTGCCAGCAGTACTGGCTACGAGCAGTACTTC. Amino acids: CASSTGYEQYF.

The rearrangement links TRBV2 to TRBJ2-3, with TRBD2 matching over 11 bases. Germline trimming cut 3 bases from V and 2 bases from J; bases unmatched to any gene: 1. Germline CDR1 is SNHLY and CDR2 is FYNNEI. The CDR3 is 15 residues long. CDR3 residues: CASSETSGNTDTQYF. In DNA, the CDR3 is TGTGCCAGCAGTGAGACTAGCGGGAACACAGATACGCAGTATTTT.